The rows below give T cell receptor beta chains drawn from one sample of a study of control samples from healthy donors and cancer patients. TCRdb's table, derived via immunoSEQ multiplex PCR, lists solely in-frame clones and lacks some. The sample records 150,000 to 200,000 clones, roughly nine tenths being singletons. Input material: blood. The receptors originated from a man aged 30-40 years in good health. Both conserved end residues are part of each CDR3. Fields, in order: D gene, clone size, V gene, J gene, CDR3 protein, CDR3 DNA. A D gene is named only where the DNA matches it firmly. Size is stated for part of the rows, as once, few or many counts, or as a class when the clone is expanded.

D gene: NA
clone size: NA
V gene: TRBV9
J gene: TRBJ2-3
CDR3 protein: CASSVSGGGDTQYF
CDR3 DNA: TGTGCCAGCAGCGTATCAGGGGGAGGAGATACGCAGTATTTT

D gene: TRBD1
clone size: NA
V gene: TRBV6-5
J gene: TRBJ2-7
CDR3 protein: CASRTQGATYEQYF
CDR3 DNA: TGTGCCAGCAGAACCCAGGGGGCGACCTACGAGCAGTACTTC

D gene: NA
clone size: NA
V gene: TRBV6-4
J gene: TRBJ2-2
CDR3 protein: CASSDSTTGELFF
CDR3 DNA: TGTGCCAGCAGTGACTCTACCACCGGGGAGCTGTTTTTT

D gene: TRBD2
clone size: NA
V gene: TRBV3-1/TRBV3-2
J gene: TRBJ2-5
CDR3 protein: CASSQALGRGEETQYF
CDR3 DNA: TGTGCCAGCAGCCAAGCTTTGGGCCGGGGGGAGGAGACCCAGTACTTC

D gene: NA
clone size: NA
V gene: TRBV5-5
J gene: TRBJ1-1
CDR3 protein: CASSLYIGSNTEAFF
CDR3 DNA: TGTGCCAGCAGCTTGTATATTGGATCGAACACTGAAGCTTTCTTT

D gene: TRBD1
clone size: once
V gene: TRBV19
J gene: TRBJ1-2
CDR3 protein: CASSIGTGGGYTF
CDR3 DNA: TGTGCCAGTAGTATCGGGACAGGGGGCGGCTACACCTTC

D gene: TRBD2
clone size: NA
V gene: TRBV5-1
J gene: TRBJ2-2
CDR3 protein: CASKERESTGELFF
CDR3 DNA: TGCGCCAGCAAAGAGCGGGAGAGTACCGGGGAGCTGTTTTTT

D gene: NA
clone size: few
V gene: TRBV7-9
J gene: TRBJ1-2
CDR3 protein: CASSLAMVDGYTF
CDR3 DNA: TGTGCCAGCAGCTTAGCGATGGTTGATGGCTACACCTTC

D gene: NA
clone size: NA
V gene: TRBV28
J gene: TRBJ1-2
CDR3 protein: CASSFRGGYTF
CDR3 DNA: TGTGCCAGCAGTTTTAGGGGTGGCTACACCTTC

D gene: NA
clone size: NA
V gene: TRBV30
J gene: TRBJ1-2
CDR3 protein: CAWSVGSGTGYTF
CDR3 DNA: TGTGCCTGGAGTGTAGGTTCCGGGACCGGCTACACCTTC

D gene: NA
clone size: NA
V gene: TRBV5-6
J gene: TRBJ1-2
CDR3 protein: CASSLGRGNYGYTF
CDR3 DNA: TGTGCCAGCAGCTTGGGTCGGGGAAACTATGGCTACACCTTC

D gene: NA
clone size: NA
V gene: TRBV15
J gene: TRBJ2-1
CDR3 protein: CATSTGWEPHNEQFF
CDR3 DNA: TGTGCCACCAGCACGGGCTGGGAACCTCACAATGAGCAGTTCTTC

D gene: TRBD1
clone size: NA
V gene: TRBV19
J gene: TRBJ1-1
CDR3 protein: CASSAWTGLNTEAFF
CDR3 DNA: TGTGCCAGTAGTGCGTGGACAGGGTTGAACACTGAAGCTTTCTTT

D gene: NA
clone size: NA
V gene: TRBV19
J gene: TRBJ1-2
CDR3 protein: CASSIQQTLYGYTF
CDR3 DNA: TGTGCCAGTAGTATCCAACAGACTCTCTATGGCTACACCTTC

D gene: TRBD2
clone size: NA
V gene: TRBV7-2
J gene: TRBJ2-3
CDR3 protein: CASSLASFAGVTDTQYF
CDR3 DNA: TGTGCCAGCAGCTTAGCGTCATTTGCGGGGGTCACAGATACGCAGTATTTT

D gene: TRBD2
clone size: NA
V gene: TRBV6-4
J gene: TRBJ2-2
CDR3 protein: CASSGSLLTSDTGELFF
CDR3 DNA: TGTGCCAGCAGTGGTTCGTTGTTAACTAGCGACACCGGGGAGCTGTTTTTT

D gene: TRBD2
clone size: once
V gene: TRBV30
J gene: TRBJ2-5
CDR3 protein: CAWTPGTKETQYF
CDR3 DNA: TGTGCCTGGACCCCAGGGACTAAAGAGACCCAGTACTTC

D gene: NA
clone size: NA
V gene: TRBV5-1
J gene: TRBJ2-7
CDR3 protein: CASSLGQGLSARQYF
CDR3 DNA: TGCGCCAGCAGCTTGGGCCAGGGGCTTTCGGCGAGACAGTACTTC

D gene: NA
clone size: NA
V gene: TRBV2
J gene: TRBJ1-3
CDR3 protein: CASSATDGNTIYF
CDR3 DNA: TGTGCCAGCAGTGCGACAGATGGAAACACCATATATTTT

D gene: NA
clone size: once
V gene: TRBV3-1/TRBV3-2
J gene: TRBJ2-7
CDR3 protein: CASSQEQGAGKREQYF
CDR3 DNA: TGTGCCAGCAGCCAAGAACAGGGAGCGGGAAAGAGAGAGCAGTACTTC

D gene: NA
clone size: once
V gene: TRBV3-1/TRBV3-2
J gene: TRBJ2-1
CDR3 protein: CASSQEEGREQFF
CDR3 DNA: TGTGCCAGCAGCCAAGAAGAGGGGCGTGAGCAGTTCTTC

D gene: TRBD1
clone size: NA
V gene: TRBV2
J gene: TRBJ1-5
CDR3 protein: CASSLQGAVQPQHF
CDR3 DNA: TGTGCCAGCAGTTTGCAGGGGGCGGTTCAGCCCCAGCATTTT

D gene: NA
clone size: NA
V gene: TRBV28
J gene: TRBJ1-4
CDR3 protein: CASRPGLGNEKLFF
CDR3 DNA: TGTGCCAGTCGTCCGGGACTCGGTAATGAAAAACTGTTTTTT

D gene: NA
clone size: NA
V gene: TRBV11-2
J gene: TRBJ1-1
CDR3 protein: CASSLPISPGARKTEAFF
CDR3 DNA: TGTGCCAGCAGCTTACCCATAAGCCCAGGGGCGCGGAAGACTGAAGCTTTCTTT

D gene: NA
clone size: once
V gene: TRBV6-5
J gene: TRBJ2-7
CDR3 protein: CASSRLGSYEQYF
CDR3 DNA: TGTGCCAGCTCGCGCCTCGGCAGCTACGAGCAGTACTTC

D gene: NA
clone size: NA
V gene: TRBV5-4
J gene: TRBJ1-6
CDR3 protein: CASSSGGGSSYNSPLHF
CDR3 DNA: TGTGCCAGCAGCTCGGGGGGAGGGAGCTCCTATAATTCACCCCTCCACTTT

D gene: NA
clone size: NA
V gene: TRBV3-1/TRBV3-2
J gene: TRBJ1-1
CDR3 protein: CASSQHVGGDSTEAFF
CDR3 DNA: TGTGCCAGCAGCCAACACGTGGGAGGGGATAGCACTGAAGCTTTCTTT

D gene: TRBD1
clone size: NA
V gene: TRBV10-2
J gene: TRBJ2-2
CDR3 protein: CASTLDRGGSGELFF
CDR3 DNA: TGCGCCAGCACTCTCGACAGGGGGGGTTCCGGGGAGCTGTTTTTT

D gene: TRBD2
clone size: NA
V gene: TRBV5-5
J gene: TRBJ2-1
CDR3 protein: CASSLEAGGYNEQFF
CDR3 DNA: TGTGCCAGCAGCTTGGAAGCGGGGGGCTACAATGAGCAGTTCTTC

D gene: TRBD2
clone size: NA
V gene: TRBV5-1
J gene: TRBJ2-3
CDR3 protein: CASSPSGRVEDTQYF
CDR3 DNA: TGCGCCAGCAGCCCCAGCGGGAGGGTGGAGGATACGCAGTATTTT

D gene: NA
clone size: NA
V gene: TRBV28
J gene: TRBJ2-5
CDR3 protein: CASTPSGRLQETQYF
CDR3 DNA: TGTGCCAGCACCCCTTCGGGGAGACTACAAGAGACCCAGTACTTC

D gene: NA
clone size: NA
V gene: TRBV27
J gene: TRBJ1-1
CDR3 protein: CASSLSSQLNTEAFF
CDR3 DNA: TGTGCCAGCAGTTTATCGAGCCAGCTGAACACTGAAGCTTTCTTT

D gene: NA
clone size: NA
V gene: TRBV6-5
J gene: TRBJ1-1
CDR3 protein: CASIPGHLGEAFF
CDR3 DNA: TGTGCCAGCATCCCGGGACACTTGGGTGAAGCTTTCTTT

D gene: NA
clone size: NA
V gene: TRBV28
J gene: TRBJ2-2
CDR3 protein: CASRGLRVGELFF
CDR3 DNA: TGTGCCAGCAGAGGCCTTAGGGTCGGGGAGCTGTTTTTT

D gene: NA
clone size: NA
V gene: TRBV5-5
J gene: TRBJ2-3
CDR3 protein: CASSISGLSTDTQYF
CDR3 DNA: TGTGCCAGCAGTATCAGCGGACTTAGCACAGATACGCAGTATTTT

D gene: TRBD2
clone size: NA
V gene: TRBV5-1
J gene: TRBJ2-7
CDR3 protein: CASSLGVTSVSYEQYF
CDR3 DNA: TGCGCCAGCAGCTTGGGGGTGACTAGCGTCTCCTACGAGCAGTACTTC

D gene: NA
clone size: NA
V gene: TRBV28
J gene: TRBJ1-1
CDR3 protein: CASRRRGNTEAFF
CDR3 DNA: TGTGCCAGCAGGCGCAGGGGGAACACTGAAGCTTTCTTT

D gene: TRBD1
clone size: NA
V gene: TRBV5-4
J gene: TRBJ1-2
CDR3 protein: CASSGQGDGYGYTF
CDR3 DNA: TGTGCCAGCAGCGGACAGGGGGATGGCTATGGCTACACCTTC

D gene: TRBD1
clone size: once
V gene: TRBV9
J gene: TRBJ2-3
CDR3 protein: CASSVQGAPSTDTQYF
CDR3 DNA: TGTGCCAGCAGCGTACAGGGGGCCCCTAGCACAGATACGCAGTATTTT

D gene: NA
clone size: NA
V gene: TRBV29-1
J gene: TRBJ1-2
CDR3 protein: CSVDYGGLGGYTF
CDR3 DNA: TGCAGCGTTGATTACGGTGGTCTGGGTGGCTACACCTTC

D gene: NA
clone size: few
V gene: TRBV7-9
J gene: TRBJ1-2
CDR3 protein: CASSLVRPLGYTF
CDR3 DNA: TGTGCCAGCAGCTTAGTTCGACCGCTTGGCTACACCTTC

D gene: NA
clone size: NA
V gene: TRBV9
J gene: TRBJ2-7
CDR3 protein: CASSVEDSPYEQYF
CDR3 DNA: TGTGCCAGCAGCGTAGAAGACAGCCCCTACGAGCAGTACTTC